Shown below are 15 T cell receptor beta chains from a single sample sequenced in a study of T cell repertoires in cytomegalovirus infection. MiXCR, applied by TCRdb to the reads, yields one record per CDR3 protein. Counted here are about 530,000 distinct CDR3 sequences, 26% occurring once; the ten biggest clones make up roughly 13%. The sample consisted of PBMCs. These receptor sequences come from a human donor in good health (CMV status not recorded). Some clones in this sample may be carry-over from other donors' samples.

This chain uses TRBV5-5 with TRBJ2-5; maybe TRBD2 (5 bases). The CDR3 is 13 amino acids. In germline, CDR1 is SGHKS, CDR2 YYEKEE (reference sequence). Trimming left V 4 bases short and J 3 bases short, with 10 bases between. The CDR3 DNA reads TGTGCCAGCAGCCCCGACGGGAAAGAGACCCAGTACTTC. Its translation is CASSPDGKETQYF. Looking up the rest from reference TRBV5-5 and TRBJ2-5 gives the full variable domain: DAGVTQSPTHLIKTRGQQVTLRCSPISGHKSVSWYQQVLGQGPQFIFQYYEKEERGRGNFPDRFSARQFPNYSSELNVNALLLGDSALYLCASSPDGKETQYFGPGTRLLVL.

This clonotype has at least ten counts. The chain links TRBV7-2 to TRBJ1-1, with TRBD1 identical over 7 bases. Germline V gene data show CDR1 as SGHTA and CDR2 as FQGNSA. The CDR3 loop spans 12 amino acids. V lost 5 bases, J lost 12 bases, and 9 bases stayed unmatched. The CDR3 protein is CASSLRQGESFF. DNA for the CDR3: TGTGCCAGCAGCCTTAGACAGGGAGAGTCTTTCTTT.

This clonotype has only a few counts. This chain uses TRBV15 with TRBJ1-3; no definite D call. This CDR3 has 16 amino acids. V lost 0 bases, J lost 3 bases, and 12 bases lay in between. CDR1 and CDR2 from the germline V gene are LNHNV and YYDKDF (reference sequence). The CDR3 loop reads CATSRDRGFDGNTIYF. The CDR3 DNA reads TGTGCCACCAGCAGAGATCGGGGTTTCGATGGAAACACCATATATTTT.

In its sample, this clonotype was seen a few times. The gene calls are TRBV27 and TRBJ2-3; 12 bases fit TRBD2. This CDR3 has 17 amino acids. V shed 5 bases, J shed 6 bases, and the junction held 12 bases outside the gene matches. The germline V gene has CDR1 MNHEY and CDR2 SMNVEV (reference sequence). This CDR3 is CASSRTLAGGPSDTQYF. The CDR3 DNA sequence: TGTGCCAGCAGTAGAACCCTAGCGGGAGGGCCCTCTGATACGCAGTATTTT.

This chain uses TRBV25-1 with TRBJ1-1; D may be TRBD1 (5 bases). This CDR3 is 14 amino acids long. In germline, CDR1 is MGHDK, CDR2 SYGVNS. Deletions cut 10 bases from V and 3 bases from J, with 18 bases between. The CDR3 sequence is CATGKEGRDTEAFF. CDR3 DNA: TGTGCCACAGGGAAGGAGGGGAGAGACACTGAAGCTTTCTTT.

The chain is built from TRBV20-1 and TRBJ2-3; D perhaps matches TRBD1 (8 bases). CDR3 length: 18 residues. Deletions cut 5 bases from V and 0 bases from J, with 24 bases between. The germline gives CDR1 DFQATT, CDR2 SNEGSKA (reference sequence). CDR3 DNA: TGCAGTGCTGTACAGGGGGGGGACGGCTTTTGGAGCACAGATACGCAGTATTTT. It specifies CSAVQGGDGFWSTDTQYF.

The CDR3 spells CASSGTSGNYEQYV. CDR3 in DNA: TGTGCCAGCAGCGGGACTAGCGGGAACTACGAGCAGTACGTC. This sequence joins TRBV5-6 and TRBJ2-7, with 13 bases lining up with TRBD2. V lost 4 bases, J lost 3 bases, and 1 base stayed unmatched. Germline V gives CDR1 SGHDT, CDR2 YYEEEE. The CDR3 has 14 amino acids.

CDR3 protein: CASSVTQGNPGELFF. CDR3 DNA: TGTGCCAGCAGTGTCACCCAGGGGAATCCCGGGGAGCTGTTTTTT. This chain uses TRBV2 with TRBJ2-2; possible D gene TRBD1, 6 bases. The CDR3 sequence is 15 residues long. Per germline, CDR1 SNHLY and CDR2 FYNNEI. V shed 4 bases and J shed 6 bases, with 15 bases lying between them. Combining the CDR3 with reference TRBV2 and TRBJ2-2 gives the whole variable domain EPEVTQTPSHQVTQMGQEVILRCVPISNHLYFYWYRQILGQKVEFLVSFYNNEISEKSEIFDDQFSVERPDGSNFTLKIRSTKLEDSAMYFCASSVTQGNPGELFFGEGSRLTVL.

The V gene is TRBV6-2 or TRBV6-3, the J gene TRBJ2-1; the D call may be TRBD1 or TRBD2 (5 bases each). Germline assignment: CDR1 MNHEY and CDR2 SVGEGT. Trimming took off 4 bases at V and 4 bases at J, with 14 bases between the two ends. The CDR3 covers 15 residues. Written as DNA, the CDR3 is TGTGCCAGCAGTTCAGGGTCCGGGGCTTACAATGAGCAGTTCTTC. This gives the protein CASSSGSGAYNEQFF.

The chain recombines TRBV12-3 or TRBV12-4 with TRBJ1-5; unclear D gene. This CDR3 spans 12 amino acids. Between the trimmed V and J ends, which lost 6 bases and 7 bases, there was a span of 10 bases. CDR3 sequence reads: CASRSVGQPQHF. The CDR3 coding sequence is TGTGCCAGCAGGTCGGTTGGCCAGCCCCAGCATTTT.

The chain joins TRBV5-4 to TRBJ2-7; D ambiguous. CDR3 size: 14 residues. V dropped 4 bases and J dropped 0 bases, with 11 bases sitting between them. Germline V gives CDR1 SGHNT, CDR2 YYREEE (reference sequence). CDR3 bases: TGTGCCAGCAGCAACCCCAAGAGCTCCTACGAGCAGTACTTC. Its translation is CASSNPKSSYEQYF.

The rearrangement joins TRBV30 to TRBJ1-2, with D perhaps matching TRBD1 (5 bases). Trimming removed 0 bases from V and 6 bases from J, with 14 bases in between. The CDR3 contains 14 residues. Germline CDR1 GTSNPN, CDR2 SVGIG (reference sequence). The CDR3, as DNA: TGTGCCTGGAGTGTTCTAGGGGCCCCGGATGGCTACACCTTC. Its translation: CAWSVLGAPDGYTF.

The V and J genes are TRBV2 and TRBJ2-7; the D is unclear. The V end was cut by 4 bases, the J end by 6 bases, with 7 bases between. CDR1 SNHLY and CDR2 FYNNEI come from the germline V gene. The CDR3 covers 11 residues. The CDR3, as DNA: TGTGCCAGCAGTGCGTACAGCGAGCAGTACGTC. This sequence encodes CASSAYSEQYV.

V gene TRBV7-8 combines with J gene TRBJ2-3; D call uncertain. V lost 5 bases, J lost 2 bases, and 17 bases lay in between. The CDR3 is 16 amino acids. Germline assignment: CDR1 SGHVS and CDR2 FQNEAQ. For the CDR3, the DNA is TGTGCCAGCAGCAGTTATGTCTTGGGCATCACAGATACGCAGTATTTT. Amino acid sequence: CASSSYVLGITDTQYF. The full variable domain, with the rest looked up from reference TRBV7-8 and TRBJ2-3, is GAGVSQSPRYKVAKRGQDVALRCDPISGHVSLFWYQQALGQGPEFLTYFQNEAQLDKSGLPSDRFFAERPEGSVSTLKIQRTQQEDSAVYLCASSSYVLGITDTQYFGPGTRLTVL.

This clonotype was seen more than once but under ten times. CDR3 nucleotide sequence: TGTGCCATCAGTGGCGCTAGCGGCTACGAGCAGTACGTC. It translates to CAISGASGYEQYV. The V call is TRBV10-3, the J call TRBJ2-7; 7 nucleotides match TRBD2. This CDR3 spans 13 amino acids. The germline V gene encodes CDR1 ENHRY and CDR2 SYGVKD. After removal of 4 bases from V and 3 bases from J, the junction contained 3 bases not matched to a gene.